The next 10 T cell receptor beta chains were all read from a single sample in a study of cytomegalovirus exposure and HLA in healthy donors. Primers included in the PCR were 60 Vbeta and 13 Jbeta primers. Assay: immunoSEQ multiplex PCR; the TCRdb copy retains only in-frame clones and omits some. The sample gives about 140,000 clones, about three quarters of which show up once; 8% to 13% is in the top ten. Input material: PBMCs. These receptors came from a man under 40 in good health and CMV-seropositive.

This clone came up once. CDR3 nucleotide sequence: TGTGCCAGCAGCTCCTTTTACAGGGGGCGAACAGATACGCAGTATTTT. Its translation: CASSSFYRGRTDTQYF. The rearrangement joins TRBV5-6 to TRBJ2-3; TRBD1 matches 9 bases. Germline loops: CDR1 SGHDT, CDR2 YYEEEE. This CDR3 region has 16 residues. V was pared by 3 bases and J by 3 bases, with 8 bases of the junction left unmatched.

The chain uses TRBV9 and TRBJ2-7, with 7 bases fitting TRBD1. This CDR3 comprises 14 residues. The germline CDR1 and CDR2 sequences are SGDLS and YYNGEE. With V trimmed by 4 bases and J by 3 bases, 7 bases remained unmatched. The DNA for the CDR3 is TGTGCCAGCAGCTTCCGTACAGGGGACTACGAGCAGTACTTC. Its protein product is CASSFRTGDYEQYF. Complete variable domain (other parts from reference TRBV9 and TRBJ2-7): DSGVTQTPKHLITATGQRVTLRCSPRSGDLSVYWYQQSLDQGLQFLIQYYNGEERAKGNILERFSAQQFPDLHSELNLSSLELGDSALYFCASSFRTGDYEQYFGPGTRLTVT.

In its sample, this clone was seen once. The chain joins TRBV7-9 to TRBJ2-5; 8 nucleotides agree with TRBD1. This CDR3 comprises 13 residues. Germline V gene data show CDR1 as SEHNR and CDR2 as FQNEAQ (reference sequence). V lost 7 bases, J lost 1 base, and 2 bases stayed unmatched. This CDR3 reads CASTGGIQETQYF. CDR3 DNA sequence: TGTGCCAGCACAGGGGGCATCCAAGAGACCCAGTACTTC. Based on the CDR3 plus reference TRBV7-9 and TRBJ2-5, the full variable domain is DTGVSQNPRHKITKRGQNVTFRCDPISEHNRLYWYRQTLGQGPEFLTYFQNEAQLEKSRLLSDRFSAERPKGSFSTLEIQRTEQGDSAMYLCASTGGIQETQYFGPGTRLLVL.

This clone occurred a few times. The chain employs TRBV9 and TRBJ1-2; a weak D match, TRBD1 (5 bases). The CDR3 covers 14 residues. Trimming pared 0 bases from V and 7 bases from J, leaving 13 bases between. The germline CDR1 and CDR2 sequences are SGDLS and YYNGEE. CDR3 bases: TGTGCCAGCAGCGTAGTATCGGGGGAACTTGGCTACACCTTC. Protein product: CASSVVSGELGYTF.

This clone has more than one count but fewer than ten. The V call is TRBV6-4, the J call TRBJ2-3; 9 bases are a match to TRBD1. The J segment lost 6 bases and the V segment lost 6 bases, leaving 10 bases of the junction unmatched. Germline CDR1 is MRHNA and CDR2 is SNTAGT. This CDR3 has 15 amino acids. Here the CDR3 DNA reads TGTGCCAGCAGACCCTGGACAGGGGCGGAGGATACGCAGTATTTT. Amino acids: CASRPWTGAEDTQYF.

Points on this clone: The sample holds other DNA sequences that translate to the same CDR3. This chain links TRBV9 with TRBJ2-7, with TRBD2 identical over 7 bases. The J segment lost 1 base and the V segment lost 0 bases, leaving 4 bases of the junction unmatched. CDR1 is SGDLS, CDR2 YYNGEE, per germline. This CDR3 region has 15 residues. CDR3 loop: CASSVAEGGSYEQYF. In nucleotides, the CDR3 is TGTGCCAGCAGCGTAGCTGAGGGAGGGTCCTACGAGCAGTACTTC.

The sample holds one count of this clone. This sequence joins TRBV27 and TRBJ1-4; 7 positions match TRBD1. This CDR3 region has 15 residues. CDR1 MNHEY and CDR2 SMNVEV come from the germline V gene (reference sequence). After removal of 5 bases from V and 8 bases from J, the junction contained 11 bases not matched to a gene. The CDR3 DNA is TGTGCCAGCAGTCCCCCAGGGGGGTATGGGGAAAAACTGTTTTTT. As protein: CASSPPGGYGEKLFF. Supplemented by reference TRBV27 and TRBJ1-4, the full variable domain reads EAQVTQNPRYLITVTGKKLTVTCSQNMNHEYMSWYRQDPGLGLRQIYYSMNVEVTDKGDVPEGYKVSRKEKRNFPLILESPSPNQTSLYFCASSPPGGYGEKLFFGSGTQLSVL.

This clone was counted at least ten times. This chain links TRBV7-9 with TRBJ2-1; TRBD2 matches 12 bases. This CDR3 contains 16 residues. The germline V gene has CDR1 SEHNR and CDR2 FQNEAQ (reference sequence). J lost 7 bases, V lost 1 base, and 5 bases had no gene match. The CDR3 here is CASSLGLAGDLNEQFF. Written as DNA, the CDR3 is TGTGCCAGCAGCTTAGGACTAGCGGGAGACTTAAATGAGCAGTTCTTC.

The rearrangement links TRBV13 to TRBJ1-2; 12 bases agree with TRBD1. In germline, CDR1 is PRHDT, CDR2 FYEKMQ (reference sequence). The CDR3 consists of 15 residues. V shed 5 bases and J 7 bases; nucleotides not matched to a gene: 8. The CDR3 protein is CASSLAGTGGFGYTF. CDR3 DNA: TGTGCCAGCAGCCTGGCCGGGACAGGGGGCTTTGGCTACACCTTC.

The chain uses TRBV27 and TRBJ2-1, with no clear D. The V and J ends lost 5 bases and 6 bases respectively, with 5 bases between them. Germline V lookup: CDR1 MNHEY, CDR2 SMNVEV (reference sequence). The CDR3 covers 11 residues. The CDR3 DNA reads as TGTGCCAGCAGTCTAAGCAATGAGCAGTTCTTC. This sequence encodes CASSLSNEQFF.